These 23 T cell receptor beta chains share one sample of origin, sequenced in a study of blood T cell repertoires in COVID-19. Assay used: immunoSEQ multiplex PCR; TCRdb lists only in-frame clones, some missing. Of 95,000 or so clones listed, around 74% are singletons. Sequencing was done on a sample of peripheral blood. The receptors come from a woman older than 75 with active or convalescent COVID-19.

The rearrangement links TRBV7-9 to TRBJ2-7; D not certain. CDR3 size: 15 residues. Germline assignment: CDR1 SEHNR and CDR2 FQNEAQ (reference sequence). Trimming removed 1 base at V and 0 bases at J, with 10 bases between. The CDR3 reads CASSLVGVSSYEQYF. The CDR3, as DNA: TGTGCCAGCAGCTTAGTGGGCGTTAGCTCCTACGAGCAGTACTTC. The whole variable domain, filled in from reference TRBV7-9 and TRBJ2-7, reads DTGVSQNPRHKITKRGQNVTFRCDPISEHNRLYWYRQTLGQGPEFLTYFQNEAQLEKSRLLSDRFSAERPKGSFSTLEIQRTEQGDSAMYLCASSLVGVSSYEQYFGPGTRLTVT.

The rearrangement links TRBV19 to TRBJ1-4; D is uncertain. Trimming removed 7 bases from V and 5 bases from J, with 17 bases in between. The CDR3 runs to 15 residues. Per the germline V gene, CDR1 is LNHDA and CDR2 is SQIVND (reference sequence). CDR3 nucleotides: TGTGCCAGTAAAGTCGGAGGACTTGTCAATGAAAAACTGTTTTTT. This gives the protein CASKVGGLVNEKLFF.

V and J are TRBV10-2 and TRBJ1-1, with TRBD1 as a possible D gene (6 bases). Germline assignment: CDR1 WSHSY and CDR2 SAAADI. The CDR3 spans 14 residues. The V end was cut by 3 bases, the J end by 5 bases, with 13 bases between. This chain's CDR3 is CASSDQGGRTEAFF. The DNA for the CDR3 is TGCGCCAGCAGTGATCAAGGGGGACGGACTGAAGCTTTCTTT.

The CDR3 region has the DNA TGTGCCAGTAGTCAACGACTAGCGGGAGGGTCCCGTTACAATGAGCAGTTCTTC. The encoded protein is CASSQRLAGGSRYNEQFF. The chain couples TRBV19 to TRBJ2-1, with 14 bases lining up with TRBD2. The trim removed 5 bases at V and 4 bases at J, leaving 10 bases unmatched. The CDR3 contains 18 residues. CDR1 is LNHDA and CDR2 is SQIVND in the germline V gene (reference sequence).

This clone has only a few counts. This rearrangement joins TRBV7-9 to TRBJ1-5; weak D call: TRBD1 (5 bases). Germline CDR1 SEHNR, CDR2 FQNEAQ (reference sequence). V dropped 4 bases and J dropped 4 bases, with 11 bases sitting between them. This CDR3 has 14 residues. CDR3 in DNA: TGTGCCAGCAGCTCAGCCGGGGGTAATCAGCCCCAGCATTTT. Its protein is CASSSAGGNQPQHF.

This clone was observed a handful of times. The CDR3 sequence: CATSLGGDQETQYF. The CDR3 DNA reads as TGTGCCACCAGCCTCGGGGGGGACCAAGAGACCCAGTACTTC. The chain combines TRBV15 with TRBJ2-5, with 8 nucleotides matching TRBD2. The CDR3 extends over 14 amino acids. Germline CDR1 LNHNV, CDR2 YYDKDF (reference sequence). Unmatched junction bases numbered 2, after V lost 5 bases and J lost 0 bases.

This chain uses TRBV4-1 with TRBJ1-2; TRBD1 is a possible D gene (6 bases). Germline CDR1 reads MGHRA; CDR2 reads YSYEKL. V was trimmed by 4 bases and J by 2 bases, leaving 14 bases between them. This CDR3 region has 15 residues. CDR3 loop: CASSPEGRGNYGYTF. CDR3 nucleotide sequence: TGCGCCAGCAGCCCTGAGGGCAGGGGAAACTATGGCTACACCTTC.

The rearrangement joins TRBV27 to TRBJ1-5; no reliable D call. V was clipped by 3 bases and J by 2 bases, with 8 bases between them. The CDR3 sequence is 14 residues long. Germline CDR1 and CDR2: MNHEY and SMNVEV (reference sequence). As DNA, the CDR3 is TGTGCCAGCAGTTTCTCGCAGGGCAATCAGCCCCAGCATTTT. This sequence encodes CASSFSQGNQPQHF.

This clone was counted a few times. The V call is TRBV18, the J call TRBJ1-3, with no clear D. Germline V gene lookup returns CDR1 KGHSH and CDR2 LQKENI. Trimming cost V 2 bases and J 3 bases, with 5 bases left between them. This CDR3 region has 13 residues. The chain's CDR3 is CASSPGLGNTIYF. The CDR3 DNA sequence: TGTGCCAGCTCACCAGGGCTTGGAAACACCATATATTTT.

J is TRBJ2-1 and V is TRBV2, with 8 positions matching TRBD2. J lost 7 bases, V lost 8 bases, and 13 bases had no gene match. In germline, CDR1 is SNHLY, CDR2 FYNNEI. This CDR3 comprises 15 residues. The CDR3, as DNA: TGTGCCAGCCCACAGGGTAGCGGGATGCGGAATGAGCAGTTCTTC. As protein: CASPQGSGMRNEQFF.

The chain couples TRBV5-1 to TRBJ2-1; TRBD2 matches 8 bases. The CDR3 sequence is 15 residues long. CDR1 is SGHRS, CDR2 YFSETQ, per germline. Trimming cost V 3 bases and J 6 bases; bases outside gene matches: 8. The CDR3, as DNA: TGCGCCAGCAGCTCCGGAGCGGGAGTAGGCAATGAGCAGTTCTTC. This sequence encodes CASSSGAGVGNEQFF.

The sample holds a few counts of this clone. Here the CDR3 reads CASSLARSRLGNEQFF. The CDR3 nucleotides read TGTGCCAGCAGCTTAGCGCGATCGAGACTAGGGAATGAGCAGTTCTTC. V is TRBV7-8 and J is TRBJ2-1; D possibly corresponds to TRBD2 (6 bases). CDR1 and CDR2 from the germline V gene are SGHVS and FQNEAQ. CDR3 length equals 16 residues. V lost 0 bases and J lost 7, with 16 bases in between.

The CDR3, as DNA: TGTGCCAGCTCACTGACGGGAGGGCAAAATGAGCAGTTCTTC. Translation gives CASSLTGGQNEQFF. This rearrangement joins TRBV18 to TRBJ2-1; 8 bases are shared with TRBD2. Germline CDR1 and CDR2: KGHSH and LQKENI. The J segment lost 7 bases and the V segment lost 4 bases, leaving 6 bases of the junction unmatched. The CDR3 is 14 residues long.

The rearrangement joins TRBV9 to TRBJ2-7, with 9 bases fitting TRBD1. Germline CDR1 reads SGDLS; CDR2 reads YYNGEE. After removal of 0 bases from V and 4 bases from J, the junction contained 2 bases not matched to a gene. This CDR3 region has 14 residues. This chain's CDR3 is CASSVGQGGYEQYF. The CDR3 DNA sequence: TGTGCCAGCAGCGTAGGACAGGGGGGGTACGAGCAGTACTTC.

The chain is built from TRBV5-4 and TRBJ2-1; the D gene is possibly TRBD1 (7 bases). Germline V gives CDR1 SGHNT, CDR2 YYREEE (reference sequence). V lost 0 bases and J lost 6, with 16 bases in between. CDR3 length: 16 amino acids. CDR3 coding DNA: TGTGCCAGCAGCTTGGGAGGACAGGCGGGGTCCAATGAGCAGTTCTTC. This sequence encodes CASSLGGQAGSNEQFF.

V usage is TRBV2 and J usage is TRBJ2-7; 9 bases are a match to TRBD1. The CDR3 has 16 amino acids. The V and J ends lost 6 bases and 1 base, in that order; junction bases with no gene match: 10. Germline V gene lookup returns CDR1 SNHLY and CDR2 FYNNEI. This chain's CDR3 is CASRDRDRDLSYEQYF. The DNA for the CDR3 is TGTGCCAGCAGAGACCGGGACAGGGATCTTTCCTACGAGCAGTACTTC.

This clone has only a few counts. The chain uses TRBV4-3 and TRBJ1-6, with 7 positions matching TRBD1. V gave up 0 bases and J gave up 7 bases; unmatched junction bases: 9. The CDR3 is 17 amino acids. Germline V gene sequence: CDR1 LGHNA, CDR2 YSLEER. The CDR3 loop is CASSQDFLQGRNSPLHF. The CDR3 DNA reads TGCGCCAGCAGCCAAGATTTCCTACAGGGGCGAAATTCACCCCTCCACTTT.

CDR3 in DNA: TGTGCCAGCAGCCCAAGTGTCCAAGGGAGGAGCAATCAGCCCCAGCATTTT. This sequence encodes CASSPSVQGRSNQPQHF. The V call is TRBV3-1 (or the pseudogene TRBV3-2), the J call TRBJ1-5; D unclear. This CDR3 comprises 17 residues. Germline V lookup: CDR1 LGHDT, CDR2 YNNKEL (reference sequence). Trimming took off 4 bases at V and 1 base at J, with 17 bases between the two ends.

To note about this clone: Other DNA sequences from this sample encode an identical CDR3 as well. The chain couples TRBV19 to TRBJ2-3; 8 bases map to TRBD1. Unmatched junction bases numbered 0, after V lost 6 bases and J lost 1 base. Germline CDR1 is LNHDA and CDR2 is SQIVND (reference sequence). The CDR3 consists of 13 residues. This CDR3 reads CASRDRGTDTQYF. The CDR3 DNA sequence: TGTGCCAGTAGGGACAGGGGCACAGATACGCAGTATTTT.

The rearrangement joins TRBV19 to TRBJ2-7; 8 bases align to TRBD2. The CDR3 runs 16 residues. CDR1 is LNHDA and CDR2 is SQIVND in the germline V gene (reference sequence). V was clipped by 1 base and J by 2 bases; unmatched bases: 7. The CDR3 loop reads CASSIGAAGVPYEQYF. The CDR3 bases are TGTGCCAGTAGTATAGGGGCAGCGGGAGTCCCCTACGAGCAGTACTTC.

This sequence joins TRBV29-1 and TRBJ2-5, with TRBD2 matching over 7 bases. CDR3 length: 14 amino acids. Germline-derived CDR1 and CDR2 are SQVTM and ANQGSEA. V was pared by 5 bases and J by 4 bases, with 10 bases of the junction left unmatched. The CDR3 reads CSVKGGSNGETQYF. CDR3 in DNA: TGCAGCGTTAAGGGCGGGAGTAATGGAGAGACCCAGTACTTC.

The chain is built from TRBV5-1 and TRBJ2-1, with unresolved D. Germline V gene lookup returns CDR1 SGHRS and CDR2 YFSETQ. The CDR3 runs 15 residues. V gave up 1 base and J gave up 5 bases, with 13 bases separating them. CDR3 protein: CASSLTASSHNEQFF. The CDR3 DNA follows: TGCGCCAGCAGCTTGACGGCTAGTTCCCACAATGAGCAGTTCTTC.

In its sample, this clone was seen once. CDR3 amino acids: CASSLLLRTSGKRETQYF. Written as DNA, the CDR3 is TGTGCCAGCAGCCTACTTCTCCGGACTAGCGGAAAGAGGGAGACCCAGTACTTC. This chain joins TRBV9 and TRBJ2-5; 10 nucleotides agree with TRBD2. CDR3 length: 18 residues. CDR1 SGDLS and CDR2 YYNGEE come from the germline V gene. J lost 5 bases, V lost 4 bases, and 17 bases had no gene match.